The 27 T cell receptor beta chains listed next were all sequenced from one sample in a study of glioma-infiltrating T cells. TCR alpha and beta CDR3 regions were amplified from RNA using iRepertoire nested multiplex PCR. TCRdb ran MiXCR on the multiplex PCR reads and lists one entry per CDR3 protein. Among a few hundred thousand distinct CDR3 sequences, about two fifths were seen once, and the ten largest hold more than 10%. The sequenced sample was glioma tissue, nonneoplastic brain tissue, or PBMCs (not recorded which). Receptor source: a human donor with low-grade glioma or glioblastoma, undergoing nonglioma brain surgery, or in good health (not recorded which).

A remark on this clonotype: A read error may produce the germline difference seen at one junction end. The chain joins TRBV20-1 to TRBJ1-2; D is possibly TRBD1 (6 bases). This CDR3 is 13 amino acids long. Per germline, CDR1 DFQATT and CDR2 SNEGSKA (reference sequence). The CDR3 here is CCARAGAESGYTF. CDR3 DNA sequence: TGCTGTGCTAGAGCAGGGGCTGAGAGTGGCTACACCTTC.

This chain links TRBV4-1 with TRBJ2-1; 8 positions match TRBD2. CDR3 length: 19 residues. V lost 1 base and J lost 8; bases outside the gene matches: 19. Germline-derived CDR1 and CDR2 are MGHRA and YSYEKL. The CDR3 sequence: CASSQVSTWGSGRADEQFF. The CDR3 nucleotides are TGCGCCAGCAGCCAAGTCTCCACGTGGGGGAGCGGGAGAGCAGATGAGCAGTTCTTC.

This clonotype was picked up a small number of times. This chain connects TRBV7-9 to TRBJ2-1; D is uncertain. Germline loops: CDR1 SEHNR, CDR2 FQNEAQ (reference sequence). With 7 bases removed from V and 6 bases from J, the gap between germline ends came to 13 bases. The CDR3 contains 13 residues. CDR3 nucleotides: TGTGCCAGCAACCCCCGGGTTACCAATGAGCAGTTCTTC. As protein: CASNPRVTNEQFF.

The chain combines TRBV3-1 with TRBJ2-4; 12 bases map to TRBD2. The germline V gene encodes CDR1 LGHDT and CDR2 YNNKEL (reference sequence). The CDR3 spans 17 residues. The ends lost 5 bases at V and 4 bases at J; junction bases unmatched: 9. CDR3 nucleotide sequence: TGTGCCAGCAGCGAGACTAGCGGGAGATGGATGAAAAACATTCAGTACTTC. It codes for CASSETSGRWMKNIQYF.

This clonotype was seen only a few times. J is TRBJ2-1 and V is TRBV11-3, with 8 nucleotides matching TRBD2. The germline V gene encodes CDR1 SGHNT and CDR2 YENEEA. This CDR3 is 16 amino acids long. V shed 5 bases and J 5 bases; nucleotides not matched to a gene: 11. CDR3 DNA: TGTGCCAGCAGCCCCTTTATGGCTAGCGGGCACAATGAGCAGTTCTTC. Residues: CASSPFMASGHNEQFF.

Concerning this clonotype itself: Just one base apart from a much larger clone, this may be a read error. J is TRBJ1-5 and V is TRBV28; D is unclear. This CDR3 region has 14 residues. Germline CDR1 reads MDHEN; CDR2 reads SYDVKM. Trimming removed 6 bases at V and 0 bases at J, with 9 bases between. This chain's CDR3 is CASRIHHSNQPQHF. CDR3 nucleotide sequence: TGTGCCAGCAGAATTCATCATAGCAATCAGCCCCAGCATTTT.

The gene calls are TRBV20-1 and TRBJ2-1; 14 bases agree with TRBD2. The length of the CDR3 is 17 residues. Per the germline V gene, CDR1 is DFQATT and CDR2 is SNEGSKA (reference sequence). J lost 6 bases, V lost 2 bases, and 9 bases had no gene match. The DNA for the CDR3 is TGCAGTGCTAGATCAAGGGGACTAGCGGGAGCGGTCAATGAGCAGTTCTTC. Amino acid sequence: CSARSRGLAGAVNEQFF.

About this clonotype: The germline gene is not matched at one end of the junction; a read error may be the cause. This chain uses TRBV19 with TRBJ2-1, with 7 bases that match TRBD1. The CDR3 covers 15 residues. Germline V lookup: CDR1 LNHDA, CDR2 SQIVND (reference sequence). This CDR3 reads CAGRSGTVTHNEQFF. The CDR3 region has the DNA TGTGCCGGTAGGTCCGGGACAGTCACTCACAATGAGCAGTTCTTC.

As concerns this clonotype: A read error may be the cause here, since a much bigger clone is one base away. The CDR3 loop reads CASSSAWAYNKQFF. The CDR3 bases are TGTGCCAGCAGCTCCGCCTGGGCCTACAATAAGCAGTTCTTC. The chain combines TRBV7-2 with TRBJ2-1; unclear D gene. Per germline, CDR1 SGHTA and CDR2 FQGNSA. The CDR3 is 14 amino acids.

The J gene is TRBJ2-7, the V gene TRBV12-3 or TRBV12-4, with 7 bases that match TRBD1. The CDR3 covers 16 residues. V shed 3 bases, J shed 2 bases, and the junction held 10 bases outside the gene matches. The CDR3 DNA sequence: TGTGCCAGCAGTTTCCCCAGGGGGTCCTCTACCTACGAGCAGTACTTC. Translated, it gives CASSFPRGSSTYEQYF.

Notes on this clonotype: A single base separates this from a much larger clone, so it may be a read error. Written as DNA, the CDR3 is TGTGCCGCTAGGTCCCTGGGACAGGGGGACTACGAGCAGTACTTC. Translated: CAARSLGQGDYEQYF. V and J are TRBV27 and TRBJ2-7, with 11 bases aligning to TRBD1. This CDR3 contains 15 residues. The junction had 12 bases not matched to a gene; V was cut back by 11 bases and J by 3 bases. Germline CDR1 reads MNHEY; CDR2 reads SMNVEV (reference sequence).

This clonotype came up a few times. This chain links TRBV28 with TRBJ2-1; a weak D match, TRBD1 (5 bases). CDR1 and CDR2 (germline): MDHEN, SYDVKM. Trimming cost V 6 bases and J 6 bases, with 12 bases left between them. The CDR3 covers 13 residues. CDR3 loop: CASSTRQFNEQFF. CDR3 DNA sequence: TGTGCCAGCAGCACGCGACAGTTCAATGAGCAGTTCTTC.

On this clonotype itself: A single base separates this from a much larger clone, so it may be a read error. This chain connects TRBV7-2 to TRBJ2-1, with TRBD2 matching over 7 bases. The germline CDR1 and CDR2 sequences are SGHTA and FQGNSA. CDR3 length: 15 residues. The CDR3 loop is CSSSLMGLPNNEQFF. The CDR3 bases are TGTTCCAGCAGCCTCATGGGACTACCGAACAATGAGCAGTTCTTC.

This clonotype was observed at least ten times. The rearrangement uses TRBV7-2 and TRBJ1-6; 9 nucleotides line up with TRBD1. The germline gives CDR1 SGHTA, CDR2 FQGNSA. The CDR3 contains 13 residues. The V segment lost 6 bases and the J segment 9 bases; nucleotides outside the gene matches: 3. The CDR3 bases are TGTGCCAGCAGTTTACAGGGGGCTTCACCCCTCCACTTT. Its protein is CASSLQGASPLHF. Supplemented by reference TRBV7-2 and TRBJ1-6, the full variable domain reads GAGVSQSPSNKVTEKGKDVELRCDPISGHTALYWYRQSLGQGLEFLIYFQGNSAPDKSGLPSDRFSAERTGGSVSTLTIQRTQQEDSAVYLCASSLQGASPLHFGNGTRLTVT.

This clonotype was found a few times. This chain uses TRBV10-3 with TRBJ2-1; TRBD2 aligns across 14 bases. The J segment lost 4 bases and the V segment lost 0 bases, leaving 5 bases of the junction unmatched. Per germline, CDR1 ENHRY and CDR2 SYGVKD. The CDR3 consists of 18 residues. In DNA form, the CDR3 reads TGTGCCATCAGTGAGTCGAGACTAGCGGGAGGGCCATACAATGAGCAGTTCTTC. Protein: CAISESRLAGGPYNEQFF.

The CDR3 DNA reads TGTGCCAGCAGTTTATTCCGGGACAGACTGAATCAGCCCCAGCATTTT. Translation gives CASSLFRDRLNQPQHF. The rearrangement links TRBV5-8 to TRBJ1-5; 7 bases are shared with TRBD1. Germline loops: CDR1 SGHTS, CDR2 YDEGEE. CDR3 length equals 16 residues. The ends lost 5 bases at V and 4 bases at J; junction bases unmatched: 12.

Comments on this clonotype: Being one base from a much bigger clone, this may be a read error. This chain joins TRBV28 and TRBJ2-3; the D is unclear. Trimming pared 8 bases from V and 8 bases from J, leaving 17 bases between. Germline loops: CDR1 MDHEN, CDR2 SYDVKM. There are 13 residues in the CDR3. The DNA for the CDR3 is TGTGCCAGCTACCCGCTTGGCGGAACTACGCAGTATTTT. This encodes CASYPLGGTTQYF.

This clonotype was counted a few times. The V gene is TRBV6-6, the J gene TRBJ2-7; D ambiguous. Per germline, CDR1 MNHNY and CDR2 SVGAGI (reference sequence). The CDR3 length is 16 residues. The V end lost 0 bases, the J end lost 2 bases, and 14 bases lay between the germline ends. This CDR3 reads CASSYSVTSIPYEQYF. In nucleotides, the CDR3 is TGTGCCAGCAGTTACTCGGTGACGTCTATCCCCTACGAGCAGTACTTC.

The V call is TRBV2, the J call TRBJ2-3, with D perhaps being TRBD1 or TRBD2 (5 bases each). With 7 bases removed from V and 6 bases from J, the gap between germline ends came to 14 bases. The CDR3 length is 13 residues. Germline assignment: CDR1 SNHLY and CDR2 FYNNEI. The CDR3, as DNA: TGTGCCAGCACCTTGGGACCCCAGGATACGCAGTATTTT. Translated, it gives CASTLGPQDTQYF.

This clonotype was recorded at least ten times. DNA of the CDR3: TGTGCCAGCAGTTACCCAGGACTACAGACGAAGACCCAGTACTTC. Its protein is CASSYPGLQTKTQYF. The V gene is TRBV6-2 or TRBV6-3, the J gene TRBJ2-5; D is possibly TRBD2 (6 bases). The germline V and J ends were trimmed by 2 bases and 6 bases, with 16 bases remaining between them. The CDR3 runs to 15 residues. In germline, CDR1 is MNHEY, CDR2 SVGEGT.

About this clonotype: A junction end diverges from the germline sequence, so it may reflect a read error. The chain carries TRBV10-3 and TRBJ2-7; D call uncertain. This CDR3 has 16 residues. Germline V CDR1 and CDR2: ENHRY, SYGVKD. The CDR3 DNA reads TGTGCCAGCAGTTCCCCCCGACGGATAATCCCCTACGAGCAGTACTTC. It is translated as CASSSPRRIIPYEQYF.

Details on this clonotype: The conserved phenylalanine or tryptophan is not found at the CDR3 terminus, so this likely reflects a read error. The chain recombines TRBV20-1 with TRBJ2-1; TRBD2 agrees at 7 bases. The CDR3 sequence is 11 residues long. Germline V gives CDR1 DFQATT, CDR2 SNEGSKA (reference sequence). V shed 5 bases and J 7 bases; nucleotides not matched to a gene: 2. DNA of the CDR3: TGCAGTGCTTGGGGGGGGAATGAGCAGTTCATC. Amino acid sequence: CSAWGGNEQFI.

This clonotype was seen just once. Given a much more abundant clone one base away, this may be a read error. CDR3 region: CASSAGLEAGELFF. The CDR3 DNA follows: TGTGCCAGCAGTGCCGGACTAGAAGCCGGGGAGCTGTTTTTT. The J gene is TRBJ2-2, the V gene TRBV6-1; TRBD2 aligns across 7 bases. This CDR3 is 14 amino acids long. Germline V gene data show CDR1 as MNHNS and CDR2 as SASEGT. The junction had 5 bases not matched to a gene; V was cut back by 4 bases and J by 6 bases.

The table lists this clonotype with a few counts. The chain carries TRBV20-1 and TRBJ1-5; 10 bases align to TRBD1. CDR1 is DFQATT, CDR2 SNEGSKA, per germline (reference sequence). After removal of 1 base from V and 7 bases from J, the junction contained 4 bases not matched to a gene. The CDR3 sequence is 14 residues long. The CDR3 DNA sequence: TGCAGTGCTAGAGCCGGGACAGGGGCGCAGCCCCAGCATTTT. Its translation: CSARAGTGAQPQHF.

This clonotype turned up a few times. V and J are TRBV7-9 and TRBJ2-4, with D maybe TRBD2 (6 bases). The V and J ends lost 4 bases and 7 bases respectively, with 17 bases between them. This CDR3 region has 15 residues. Germline V CDR1 and CDR2: SEHNR, FQNEAQ (reference sequence). The chain's CDR3 is CASSSGGTTRNIQYF. CDR3 bases: TGTGCCAGCAGCTCCGGAGGGACCACGAGGAACATTCAGTACTTC.

V is TRBV7-6 and J is TRBJ2-7, with D possibly TRBD1 on 6 matching bases. This CDR3 has 17 amino acids. The germline V gene has CDR1 SGHVS and CDR2 FNYEAQ. V was clipped by 3 bases and J by 2 bases, with 20 bases between them. The CDR3 here is CASSFGFRGKGAYEQYF. In DNA, the CDR3 is TGTGCCAGCAGCTTTGGGTTCCGCGGAAAGGGGGCCTACGAGCAGTACTTC.

This clonotype was detected a few times. V and J are TRBV7-2 and TRBJ2-1, with D perhaps assigned TRBD1 or TRBD2 (5 bases each). Germline V gene data show CDR1 as SGHTA and CDR2 as FQGNSA. The length of the CDR3 is 13 residues. Trimming took off 3 bases at V and 10 bases at J, with 13 bases between the two ends. The CDR3, as DNA: TGTGCCAGCAGCTTTGGGACCTCTCGGGAGCAGTTCTTC. It codes for CASSFGTSREQFF.